Each of the 26 T cell receptor beta chains below was sequenced from the same sample in a study of T cells in Graves' hyperthyroidism and ophthalmopathy. RNA transcripts yielded amplified TCR beta CDR3 regions. Initially, a first-round RT-PCR of the TCR CDR3 employed the HTBI primer set. TCRdb used MiXCR to reprocess the multiplex PCR reads, holding one entry per CDR3 protein. Of about 270,000 distinct CDR3 sequences listed, about 16% are singletons. Sequencing was done on a sample of blood. These receptors originate from a woman between 45 and 60 years old with Graves' hyperthyroidism that later progressed to Graves' ophthalmopathy.

This clonotype was detected many times. V and J are TRBV5-1 and TRBJ2-2; D possibly corresponds to TRBD2 (5 bases). The CDR3 loop spans 15 amino acids. From germline, CDR1 is SGHRS and CDR2 YFSETQ. Trimming shortened V by 0 bases and J by 9 bases, and 15 bases separated the two germline ends. Here the CDR3 reads CASSLDTGRARELFF. The DNA of the CDR3 is TGCGCCAGCAGCTTGGATACGGGAAGGGCGAGGGAGCTGTTTTTT.

The rearrangement joins TRBV6-2 or TRBV6-3 to TRBJ2-7; possible D gene TRBD1, 6 bases. This CDR3 contains 16 residues. Trimming took off 3 bases at V and 0 bases at J, with 15 bases between the two ends. The germline gives CDR1 MNHEY, CDR2 SVGEGT. CDR3: CASSYWIGQSSYEQYF. CDR3 DNA sequence: TGTGCCAGCAGTTATTGGATCGGACAGAGCTCCTACGAGCAGTACTTC.

This clonotype was seen at least ten times. The chain recombines TRBV20-1 with TRBJ1-2; 10 positions agree with TRBD1. With 5 bases clipped from V and 8 bases from J, the junction kept 11 bases outside the gene matches. Germline-derived CDR1 and CDR2 are DFQATT and SNEGSKA (reference sequence). This CDR3 has 14 residues. As DNA, the CDR3 is TGCAGTGCTTCCCCCCGGGACAGGGGATGGGGCTACACCTTC. It is translated as CSASPRDRGWGYTF.

Many counts were recorded for this clonotype. CDR3 in amino acids: CASSPPWSDRTEAFF. CDR3 coding DNA: TGTGCCAGCTCACCACCGTGGAGTGATCGTACTGAAGCTTTCTTT. The chain is built from TRBV18 and TRBJ1-1, with no clear D. The CDR3 has 15 residues. Germline values: CDR1 KGHSH, CDR2 LQKENI. V lost 0 bases and J lost 5, with 13 bases in between.

This clonotype was seen more than once but under ten times. The CDR3 sequence: CATSDLASGLGHNEQFF. CDR3 sequence (DNA): TGTGCCACCAGTGATTTGGCTAGCGGCCTCGGGCACAATGAGCAGTTCTTC. V and J are TRBV24-1 and TRBJ2-1; 7 nucleotides agree with TRBD2. The CDR3 loop spans 17 amino acids. Trimming took 0 bases from V and 5 from J; bases not matched to a gene: 9. Germline loops: CDR1 KGHDR, CDR2 SFDVKD.

This clonotype was seen at least ten times. The gene calls are TRBV6-1 and TRBJ2-7; 9 bases line up with TRBD1. The CDR3 is made up of 14 amino acids. The germline V gene has CDR1 MNHNS and CDR2 SASEGT. J lost 0 bases, V lost 5 bases, and 2 bases had no gene match. The CDR3 loop is CASSWTGDSYEQYF. Here the CDR3 DNA reads TGTGCCAGCAGTTGGACAGGGGACTCCTACGAGCAGTACTTC.

In the case of this clonotype: One end of the junction does not line up with germline, which may come from a read error. This chain uses TRBV18 with TRBJ2-1; 7 positions match TRBD1. This CDR3 has 14 residues. Germline CDR1 and CDR2: KGHSH and LQKENI. As DNA, the CDR3 is TGTGCCAGCTCACCGGGACAGAATGACAATGAGCAGCTCTTC. Its protein is CASSPGQNDNEQLF.

The DNA for the CDR3 is TGTGCCAGCAAGGCGGGAGGGCTTACGACCGGGGAGCTGTTTTTT. Its protein is CASKAGGLTTGELFF. The chain recombines TRBV6-1 with TRBJ2-2; 9 positions match TRBD2. CDR1 and CDR2 from the germline V gene are MNHNS and SASEGT. V lost 7 bases to trimming and J lost 5 bases; unmatched junction nucleotides: 8. This CDR3 has 15 amino acids.

This clonotype was picked up a small number of times. V gene TRBV10-2 combines with J gene TRBJ1-1; no firm D call. The V gene's germline CDR1 is WSHSY and CDR2 SAAADI. This CDR3 contains 16 residues. V was cut by 0 bases and J by 5 bases, with 16 bases left in between. CDR3 bases: TGCGCCAGCAGTGAGTCGGTGCAGAGGGTAGGGACTGAAGCTTTCTTT. Amino acids: CASSESVQRVGTEAFF.

The gene calls are TRBV5-4 and TRBJ2-7; 8 positions agree with TRBD2. The V gene end was trimmed by 3 bases and the J gene end by 2 bases; junction bases not matched to a gene: 10. The CDR3 loop spans 16 amino acids. CDR1 and CDR2 (germline): SGHNT, YYREEE (reference sequence). The CDR3 loop reads CASSWRGSGDPYEQYF. The CDR3, as DNA: TGTGCCAGCAGCTGGAGAGGTAGCGGGGACCCCTACGAGCAGTACTTC.

As concerns this clonotype: A much larger clone lies a single base off, so this may be a read error. CDR3 nucleotide sequence: TGTGCCAGCAGTAAGCACTGGAGCTCTGGAAACACCATATATTTT. Translation gives CASSKHWSSGNTIYF. V gene TRBV6-4 combines with J gene TRBJ1-3; D is undetermined. The V gene's germline CDR1 is MRHNA and CDR2 SNTAGT. This CDR3 contains 15 residues. V lost 5 bases to trimming and J lost 0 bases, with 11 bases between them.

The chain carries TRBV5-1 and TRBJ2-4; 9 nucleotides align to TRBD2. The germline gives CDR1 SGHRS, CDR2 YFSETQ. V lost 1 base to trimming and J lost 6 bases; unmatched junction nucleotides: 8. The CDR3 is 16 residues long. CDR3 sequence: CASSLSLAGSGNIQYF. CDR3 DNA: TGCGCCAGCAGCTTGTCGCTAGCGGGATCGGGAAACATTCAGTACTTC.

This clonotype was seen only a few times. The chain is built from TRBV19 and TRBJ1-4; TRBD1 might be the D (6 bases). In germline, CDR1 is LNHDA, CDR2 SQIVND (reference sequence). Trimming took off 7 bases at V and 8 bases at J, with 20 bases between the two ends. The CDR3 is 15 amino acids. CDR3 nucleotide sequence: TGTGCCAGTACCCCACTCACAGGGATCGGAGAAAAACTGTTTTTT. Amino acid sequence: CASTPLTGIGEKLFF.

There are many counts of this clonotype. The rearrangement uses TRBV20-1 and TRBJ1-1; D is undetermined. Germline V gene sequence: CDR1 DFQATT, CDR2 SNEGSKA (reference sequence). Between the trimmed V and J ends, which lost 5 bases and 4 bases, there was a span of 17 bases. The CDR3 is 14 residues long. The CDR3 bases are TGCAGTGCTCCAATCTTATCGGAACGCACTGAAGCTTTCTTT. Translating gives CSAPILSERTEAFF.

The chain couples TRBV30 to TRBJ2-1, with TRBD1 matching over 7 bases. CDR3 length: 13 residues. With V trimmed by 3 bases and J by 3 bases, 2 bases remained unmatched. The V gene's germline CDR1 is GTSNPN and CDR2 SVGIG (reference sequence). CDR3 nucleotides: TGTGCCTGGAGGAGGGACAGCTACAATGAGCAGTTCTTC. Its protein is CAWRRDSYNEQFF.

The chain couples TRBV7-9 to TRBJ1-2; D uncertain. With 7 bases removed from V and 4 bases from J, the gap between germline ends came to 13 bases. The CDR3 runs 13 residues. CDR1 and CDR2 from the germline V gene are SEHNR and FQNEAQ (reference sequence). The CDR3 nucleotides are TGTGCCAGCAACCCTCGCGAGGGCTATGGCTACACCTTC. It codes for CASNPREGYGYTF.

The V call is TRBV11-2, the J call TRBJ2-7; tentatively, D is TRBD1 (7 bases). The ends were cut back, 2 bases at V and 3 bases at J, with 32 bases in the middle. CDR3 length: 21 amino acids. CDR1 and CDR2 from the germline V gene are SGHAT and FQNNGV. Here the CDR3 reads CASSLTQGGNQPQGRDYEQYF. CDR3 sequence (DNA): TGTGCCAGCAGCTTAACGCAGGGGGGCAATCAGCCCCAGGGTCGCGACTACGAGCAGTACTTC.

This clonotype has a handful of counts. The chain employs TRBV6-1 and TRBJ1-4; 11 bases align to TRBD1. Germline loops: CDR1 MNHNS, CDR2 SASEGT. The CDR3 runs to 17 residues. J lost 3 bases, V lost 6 bases, and 9 bases had no gene match. CDR3 DNA sequence: TGTGCCAGCAGCCCCCGGGACAGGGGGTCGGCTAATGAAAAACTGTTTTTT. Amino acid sequence: CASSPRDRGSANEKLFF.

This chain connects TRBV7-2 to TRBJ2-3; 13 bases agree with TRBD2. The junction had 16 bases not matched to a gene; V was cut back by 4 bases and J by 6 bases. The germline V gene encodes CDR1 SGHTA and CDR2 FQGNSA. This CDR3 region has 19 residues. CDR3 nucleotide sequence: TGTGCCAGCAGCTCAAAGGCGTCCGGGGTGACTAGCGGGAGGGATACGCAGTATTTT. Translating it yields CASSSKASGVTSGRDTQYF.

The rearrangement uses TRBV19 and TRBJ1-1; D call uncertain. Per germline, CDR1 LNHDA and CDR2 SQIVND (reference sequence). Trimming stripped 6 bases from V and 4 bases from J, with 15 bases between. There are 14 residues in the CDR3. The CDR3 DNA reads as TGTGCCAGTAGCGATCCGGACGTATCCACTGAAGCTTTCTTT. Translating gives CASSDPDVSTEAFF.

The rearrangement joins TRBV6-1 to TRBJ1-4; weak D call: TRBD1 (6 bases). This CDR3 spans 18 amino acids. Germline V CDR1 and CDR2: MNHNS, SASEGT. The V end lost 6 bases, the J end lost 6 bases, and 26 bases lay between the germline ends. The CDR3 loop reads CASRGGQFRMRGDEKLFF. The CDR3 nucleotides are TGTGCCAGCAGGGGGGGACAATTCCGGATGAGGGGAGATGAAAAACTGTTTTTT.

This clonotype was counted at least ten times. The chain couples TRBV2 to TRBJ2-2, with TRBD1 as a possible D gene (6 bases). Germline V lookup: CDR1 SNHLY, CDR2 FYNNEI. Trimming removed 6 bases at V and 2 bases at J, with 10 bases between. The CDR3 runs to 14 residues. CDR3 sequence reads: CASRMDRNTGELFF. CDR3 DNA: TGTGCCAGCAGGATGGACAGAAACACCGGGGAGCTGTTTTTT. The entire variable domain, with the rest obtained from reference TRBV2 and TRBJ2-2, is as follows: EPEVTQTPSHQVTQMGQEVILRCVPISNHLYFYWYRQILGQKVEFLVSFYNNEISEKSEIFDDQFSVERPDGSNFTLKIRSTKLEDSAMYFCASRMDRNTGELFFGEGSRLTVL.

A single count supports this clonotype. Lacking the conserved final phenylalanine or tryptophan, this CDR3 likely reflects a read error. This chain uses TRBV7-6 with TRBJ2-1; D is perhaps TRBD2 (6 bases). V lost 4 bases and J lost 3, with 13 bases in between. Germline V lookup: CDR1 SGHVS, CDR2 FNYEAQ. This CDR3 region has 15 residues. This CDR3 is CASSSHSGGYNEQFL. CDR3 nucleotide sequence: TGTGCCAGCAGCTCCCATAGCGGAGGCTACAATGAGCAGTTCCTC.

On this clonotype itself: This may arise from a read error, as a much more abundant clone is one base away. The conserved phenylalanine or tryptophan is not found at the CDR3 terminus, so this likely reflects a read error. This rearrangement joins TRBV11-2 to TRBJ2-5; 7 nucleotides align to TRBD1. The CDR3 extends over 14 amino acids. CDR1 and CDR2 (germline): SGHAT, FQNNGV. V dropped 5 bases and J dropped 5; count of bases not matched to a gene: 8. The CDR3, as DNA: TGTGCCAGCAGCCAAGGGGGCTCGAGGGAGACCCAGTACCTC. Translation: CASSQGGSRETQYL.

This clonotype was seen ten or more times. The chain carries TRBV14 and TRBJ2-7; no firm D call. The CDR3 is 14 amino acids. Trimming stripped 4 bases from V and 9 bases from J, with 19 bases between. The germline V gene encodes CDR1 SGHDN and CDR2 FVKESK. DNA for the CDR3: TGTGCCAGCAGCCCCTTGATAGAGGTTTCGGCGCAGTACTTC. Its protein product is CASSPLIEVSAQYF.

This clonotype has a count of ten or more. The chain recombines TRBV5-1 with TRBJ2-5; possible D gene TRBD1, 5 bases. Trimming removed 4 bases from V and 2 bases from J, with 15 bases in between. CDR3 length equals 15 residues. Looked up from germline, CDR1 is SGHRS and CDR2 is YFSETQ. The CDR3: CASSLEVGDQETQYF. CDR3 DNA: TGCGCCAGCAGCCTGGAAGTAGGGGATCAAGAGACCCAGTACTTC.